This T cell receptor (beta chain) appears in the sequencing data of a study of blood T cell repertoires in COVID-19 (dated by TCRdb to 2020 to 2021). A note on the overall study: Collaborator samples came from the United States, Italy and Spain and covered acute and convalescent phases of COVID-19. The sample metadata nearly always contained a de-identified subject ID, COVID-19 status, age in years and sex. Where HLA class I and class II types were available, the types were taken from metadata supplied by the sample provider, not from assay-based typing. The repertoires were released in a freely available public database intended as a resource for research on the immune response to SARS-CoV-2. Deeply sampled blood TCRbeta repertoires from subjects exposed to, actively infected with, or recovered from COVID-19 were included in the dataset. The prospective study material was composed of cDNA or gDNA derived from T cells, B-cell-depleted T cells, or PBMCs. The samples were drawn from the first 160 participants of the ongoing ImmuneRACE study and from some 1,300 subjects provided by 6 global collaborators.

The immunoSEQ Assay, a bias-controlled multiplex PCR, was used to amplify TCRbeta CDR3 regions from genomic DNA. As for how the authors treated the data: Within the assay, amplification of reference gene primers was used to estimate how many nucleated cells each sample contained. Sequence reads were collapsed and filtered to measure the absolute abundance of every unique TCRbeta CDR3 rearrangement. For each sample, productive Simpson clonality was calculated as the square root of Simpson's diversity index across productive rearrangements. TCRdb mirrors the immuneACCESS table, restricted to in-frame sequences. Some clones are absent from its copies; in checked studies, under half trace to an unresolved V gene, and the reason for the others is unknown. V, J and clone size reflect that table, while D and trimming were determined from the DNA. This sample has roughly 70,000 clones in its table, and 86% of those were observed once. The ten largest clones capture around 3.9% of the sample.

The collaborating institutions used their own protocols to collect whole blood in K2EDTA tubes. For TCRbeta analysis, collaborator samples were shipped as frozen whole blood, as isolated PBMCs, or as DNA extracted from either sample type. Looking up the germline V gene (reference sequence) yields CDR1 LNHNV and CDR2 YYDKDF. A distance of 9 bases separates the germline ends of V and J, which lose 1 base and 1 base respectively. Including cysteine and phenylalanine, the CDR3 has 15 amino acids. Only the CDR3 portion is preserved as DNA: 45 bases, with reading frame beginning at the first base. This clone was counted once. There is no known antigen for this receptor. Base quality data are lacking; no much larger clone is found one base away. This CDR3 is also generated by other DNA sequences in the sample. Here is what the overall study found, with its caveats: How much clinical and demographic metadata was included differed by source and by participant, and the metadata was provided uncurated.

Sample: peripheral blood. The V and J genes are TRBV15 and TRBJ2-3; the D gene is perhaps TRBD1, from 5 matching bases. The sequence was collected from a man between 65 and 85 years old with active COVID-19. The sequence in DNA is TGTGCCACCAGCAGAGGGGGCCTCGGCACAGATACGCAGTATTTT. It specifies CATSRGGLGTDTQYF.